This entry lists 9 T cell receptor beta chains sequenced from one sample in a study of T cell changes during pregnancy in multiple sclerosis. The method was immunoSEQ multiplex PCR; TCRdb's version includes in-frame clones alone and lacks a portion of them. Of about 59,000 clones in the sample, 85% to 95% were seen once. The material sequenced was CD4+ T cells from peripheral blood mononuclear cells, taken before pregnancy. The receptors shown here come from a female donor with multiple sclerosis, enrolled in a pregnancy study.

A word on this clone: Mismatch with germline at one junction end may stem from a read error. The chain combines TRBV7-7 with TRBJ2-3, with D uncertain. The CDR3 is 13 amino acids. The germline V gene has CDR1 SSHAT and CDR2 FNYEAQ (reference sequence). The CDR3 bases are TGTGCTAGCAGCTTAGGTCGGTTGCGAAAGCAGTATTTT. Translating gives CASSLGRLRKQYF.

The rearrangement joins TRBV11-3 to TRBJ2-2; D is perhaps TRBD1 (5 bases). The CDR3 runs to 14 residues. V lost 5 bases and J 6 bases, leaving 13 bases between the germline ends. Per germline, CDR1 SGHNT and CDR2 YENEEA. The DNA of the CDR3 is TGTGCCAGCAGCCCGAAAATCAGGGCCGGGGAGCTGTTTTTT. Protein: CASSPKIRAGELFF.

This chain uses TRBV15 with TRBJ1-1; 8 bases are a match to TRBD1. The V and J ends lost 1 base and 4 bases, in that order; junction bases with no gene match: 14. The germline V gene has CDR1 LNHNV and CDR2 YYDKDF (reference sequence). This CDR3 has 18 residues. The CDR3 region is CATSRGGWAGGTSTEAFF. CDR3 nucleotide sequence: TGTGCCACCAGCAGAGGGGGATGGGCAGGGGGCACGAGCACTGAAGCTTTCTTT.

In this sample, this clone turned up a few times. The junction departs from the called germline gene at one end, perhaps through a read error. This chain connects TRBV18 to TRBJ2-1; weak D call: TRBD2 (6 bases). CDR1 and CDR2 (germline): KGHSH, LQKENI. The CDR3 extends over 16 amino acids. In DNA form, the CDR3 reads TGTGCCAGCTCGCCACTAGCCGCGAGCTCCTACAATGAGCAGTTCTTC. It specifies CASSPLAASSYNEQFF. Based on the CDR3 plus reference TRBV18 and TRBJ2-1, the full variable domain is NAGVMQNPRHLVRRRGQEARLRCSPMKGHSHVYWYRQLPEEGLKFMVYLQKENIIDESGMPKERFSAEFPKEGPSILRIQQVVRGDSAAYFCASSPLAASSYNEQFFGPGTRLTVL.

The chain carries TRBV11-2 and TRBJ1-6, with D maybe TRBD1 (5 bases). Germline V lookup: CDR1 SGHAT, CDR2 FQNNGV. V lost 4 bases to trimming and J lost 12 bases, with 13 bases between them. This CDR3 comprises 13 residues. The CDR3 DNA is TGTGCCAGCAGCTCCGGCGGGGCGGGACCCCTCCACTTT. Encoded protein: CASSSGGAGPLHF.

This chain connects TRBV7-9 to TRBJ1-2; perhaps TRBD1 as D (5 bases). The V gene lost 5 bases and the J gene lost 8 bases, with 24 bases spanning the gap. This CDR3 has 16 residues. The germline V gene encodes CDR1 SEHNR and CDR2 FQNEAQ (reference sequence). DNA for the CDR3: TGTGCCAGCAGCATGCGTACAGGCACTTTAGGCTGGGGCTACACCTTC. This sequence encodes CASSMRTGTLGWGYTF.

This clone was detected only once. This sequence joins TRBV6-5 and TRBJ2-7, with 11 bases lining up with TRBD1. The CDR3 contains 14 residues. Germline CDR1 and CDR2: MNHEY and SVGAGI. V was pared by 6 bases and J by 5 bases, with 6 bases of the junction left unmatched. The CDR3 loop reads CASSYRTGGNEQYF. The CDR3 DNA follows: TGTGCCAGCAGCTACCGGACAGGGGGCAACGAGCAGTACTTC.

The chain joins TRBV18 to TRBJ2-3, with D possibly matching TRBD1 (6 bases). CDR3 length: 15 amino acids. Trimming took 5 bases from V and 1 from J, leaving 13 bases between them. CDR1 is KGHSH, CDR2 LQKENI, per germline. In DNA form, the CDR3 reads TGTGCCAGCTCATTACAGGCAGGGGGCACAGATACGCAGTATTTT. This codes for CASSLQAGGTDTQYF.

A single count supports this clone. The genes are TRBV2 and TRBJ2-2; D not certain. The germline CDR1 and CDR2 sequences are SNHLY and FYNNEI. Trimming removed 0 bases from V and 9 bases from J, with 8 bases in between. This CDR3 has 13 amino acids. The CDR3 spells CASSEAFIRELFF. The CDR3 nucleotides are TGTGCCAGCAGTGAAGCGTTTATTAGGGAGCTGTTTTTT.